This TCR beta chain was identified in a study of cytomegalovirus exposure and HLA in healthy donors. PCR involved 60 Vbeta and 13 Jbeta primers. Sequencing used immunoSEQ multiplex PCR; TCRdb keeps in-frame clones, though not all of them. The data contain some 110,000 clones, around 70% of them singletons. Likely unrecorded immune exposures existed in these nominally healthy donors. The CDR3 has 14 amino acids. Germline V gene sequence: CDR1 SGHNT, CDR2 YYREEE (reference sequence). Trimming cost V 6 bases and J 2 bases; bases outside gene matches: 5. The sequenced material came from PBMCs. The chain employs TRBV5-4 and TRBJ1-2; TRBD1 matches 9 bases. This clonotype was sampled from a man aged 25-45 years in good health and CMV-seropositive. The DNA of the CDR3 is TGTGCCAGCACACCCGACAGGGGGAACTATGGCTACACCTTC. Encoded protein: CASTPDRGNYGYTF.